This T cell receptor (beta chain) came from a study of naive and memory T cell subsets. Findings and caveats of the study: A few larger clonotypes appeared in naive repertoires, especially CD8, possibly memory cells re-expressing CD45RA.

This clonotype appeared many times. The target antigen is unknown. With V trimmed by 8 bases and J by 3 bases, 2 bases remained unmatched. The CDR3 covers 13 residues. Germline V CDR1 and CDR2: MDHEN, SYDVKM. From the second PCR step, alpha and beta chains were amplified apart. Cells stained for CD3, CD4, CD8, CD45RA, CD27 and viability were sorted into four CD45RA/CD27 subsets. Two oligonucleotides, mixed equimolar, formed the beta constant-region primer covering TRBC1 and TRBC2. Ligated cDNA was amplified by four rounds of PCR with nested alpha and beta constant-region primers and SP2. TCRdb redid the calling of the UMI-ligation and nested PCR reads with MiXCR, one entry per CDR3 protein. The data contain roughly 80,000 distinct CDR3 sequences, about 10% of them singletons.

The sequencing sample was made of naive CD8+ T cells from blood. The TCR was taken from a human donor in good health. The chain uses TRBV28 and TRBJ2-2; 8 bases align to TRBD2. CDR3 sequence: CASLLADTGELFF. In nucleotides, the CDR3 is TGTGCCAGCCTACTAGCGGACACCGGGGAGCTGTTTTTT.